The T cell receptor beta chain described here comes from a study of OX40 agonist ivuxolimab in advanced cancers. For the study at large: Prior anti-PD-1, anti-PD-L1 or anti-CTLA-4 therapy was allowed; around 40% had some.

The germline gives CDR1 SGHRS, CDR2 YFSETQ. Trimming at V came to 0 bases and at J to 4 bases, leaving 5 bases not matched to a gene. CDR3 length: 16 amino acids. The assay was immunoSEQ multiplex PCR, and TCRdb's table has in-frame clones only and misses some. The sample includes around 50,000 clones, approximately 90% of them seen just once. This TCR derives from an adult with an advanced solid tumor such as melanoma, head and neck, liver or kidney cancer. This chain links TRBV5-1 with TRBJ2-2; 8 bases are a match to TRBD2. The source was CD4+ or CD8+ T cells sorted from blood, collected in a trial of the OX40 agonist ivuxolimab. CDR3 region: CASSLGTSGLTGELFF. The CDR3 DNA reads TGCGCCAGCAGCTTGGGCACTAGCGGCCTCACCGGGGAGCTGTTTTTT.